This T cell receptor beta chain was recorded in a study of T-cell memory formation after mild COVID-19. Study-wide context: TCR clusters showed largely donor specificity.

The study, taken as a whole, reports: CM and EM subsets held most contracting CD4+ clones; EMRA held CD8+ ones. Prior to infection, memory already included some responding clones, suggesting cross-reactive memory joined. Still unconfirmed is whether the second-wave clones peaking on day 37 recognized SARS-CoV-2.

Ten or more counts support this clonotype. Its antigen is undetermined. The CDR3 totals 16 residues. V shed 4 bases and J shed 3 bases, with 16 bases lying between them. Per the germline V gene, CDR1 is MDHEN and CDR2 is SYDVKM. TCRdb re-derived calls from the 5' RACE reads in MiXCR, one entry per CDR3 protein. The top ten hold 23% of the sample, which has fewer than 300,000 distinct CDR3 sequences, around 17% seen once. This sequence was found in a young man who had mild COVID-19 (a few samples of this study predate the infection). Cell type and time point are not known. V and J are TRBV28 and TRBJ2-4; maybe TRBD2 (5 bases). The sequenced material came from PBMCs or a T cell subset sorted from them (not recorded which). In nucleotides, the CDR3 is TGTGCCAGCAGTTCGCACACGGACTTTGGCAAAAACATTCAGTACTTC. The encoded protein is CASSSHTDFGKNIQYF.